Listed below are T cell receptor beta chains from one sample, sequenced in a study of CD8+ T cells in alopecia areata. The assay was immunoSEQ multiplex PCR, and TCRdb's table has in-frame clones only and misses some. This table holds some 150,000 clones, less than 75% found once. This sample comprised CD8+ T cells sorted from blood, obtained at week 0. The origin of the receptors is a human donor with alopecia areata. Each CDR3 is given with its conserved first and last residue. D genes are given only for firm matches. Clone size, where shown, is once, few, many, or a class for clones that have expanded.

11	.	TRBV30	.	TRBJ2-2	TGTGCCTGTCGCCCGGCCGGGGAGCTGTTTTTT	CACRPAGELFF
14	.	TRBV19	TRBD1	TRBJ2-2	TGTGCCAGTAGTTCGGACAGGGGAACCGGGGAGCTGTTTTTT	CASSSDRGTGELFF
15	.	TRBV29-1	.	TRBJ2-1	TGCAGCGTTGGAACTGGCCCAGGCTCCTACAATGAGCAGTTCTTC	CSVGTGPGSYNEQFF
18	.	TRBV2	TRBD1	TRBJ2-3	TGTGCCAGCAGTGAATCTTTCGATTCCGGGACAGGGTGGGATACGCAGTATTTT	CASSESFDSGTGWDTQYF
11	.	TRBV29-1	.	TRBJ1-4	TGCAGCGTTGAAGTGGATGGAAAACTGTTTTTT	CSVEVDGKLFF
10	.	TRBV29-1	.	TRBJ1-1	TGCAGCGTTACAAACCCTGAAGCTTTCTTT	CSVTNPEAFF
14	.	TRBV28	.	TRBJ2-7	TGTGCCAGCAGTTTACAGGGAGCCAACTACGAGCAGTACTTC	CASSLQGANYEQYF
15	.	TRBV7-6	.	TRBJ1-1	TGTGCCAGCAGCTTAACCGACAGCCCGAACACTGAAGCTTTCTTT	CASSLTDSPNTEAFF
16	.	TRBV6-5	.	TRBJ2-4	TGTGCCAGCAGTTCGACAGGTTCGGCAACCAAAAACATTCAGTACTTC	CASSSTGSATKNIQYF
16	.	TRBV13	TRBD2	TRBJ2-7	TGTGCCAGCAGCCTTAGGACTAGCGGGGGGGCCTACGAGCAGTACTTC	CASSLRTSGGAYEQYF
13	.	TRBV15	.	TRBJ1-5	TGTGCCACCAGCGAGCCGGTCAATCAGCCCCAGCATTTT	CATSEPVNQPQHF
14	.	TRBV30	.	TRBJ2-1	TGTGCCTGGAGCCAAGCATTACAGGGCAATGAGCAGTTCTTC	CAWSQALQGNEQFF
18	.	TRBV9	TRBD2	TRBJ2-2	TGTGCCAGCAGCGCCCCATCCGGGACTAGCGGGAACACCGGGGAGCTGTTTTTT	CASSAPSGTSGNTGELFF
14	.	TRBV10-3	.	TRBJ2-1	TGTGCCATCAGCCAGAAGCAGACGGGCCATGAGCAGTTCTTC	CAISQKQTGHEQFF
12	.	TRBV9	TRBD1	TRBJ2-4	TGTGCCAGTCGGGGACAGACCCCCACACAGTACTTC	CASRGQTPTQYF
13	.	TRBV6-5	.	TRBJ1-1	TGTGCCAGCATGGAAGAGAGGAACACTGAAGCTTTCTTT	CASMEERNTEAFF
15	.	TRBV7-9	TRBD1	TRBJ2-5	TGTGCCAGCAGCTGGACAGGGGCCGCTTCGCGGGCCCAGTACTTC	CASSWTGAASRAQYF
15	.	TRBV4-2	TRBD2	TRBJ2-1	TGTGCCAGCAGCCCCATAGCGGGGGGAGTTAATGAGCAGTTCTTC	CASSPIAGGVNEQFF
15	few	TRBV7-8	.	TRBJ2-2	TGTGCCAGCAGCTTAGTCAGGGTTGGCACCGGGGAGCTGTTTTTT	CASSLVRVGTGELFF
15	few	TRBV6-5	TRBD2	TRBJ2-7	TGTGCCAGCAAACCTCTAGCGGGGGGGCCTGTTGAGCAGTACTTC	CASKPLAGGPVEQYF
15	.	TRBV4-2	TRBD2	TRBJ2-3	TGTGCCAGCAGCCCGTTCGCGGGGGGATCAGATACGCAGTATTTT	CASSPFAGGSDTQYF
14	.	TRBV2	TRBD2	TRBJ2-5	TGTGCCAACGGACTAGCGGGGTACCAAGAGACCCAGTACTTC	CANGLAGYQETQYF
14	.	TRBV7-9	.	TRBJ1-4	TGTGCCAGCAGCTTAGGCAGGGCTAATGAAAAACTGTTTTTT	CASSLGRANEKLFF
15	.	TRBV13	.	TRBJ1-2	TGTGCCAGCAGCTCCGGGACCGAGAACCTCTATGGCTACACCTTC	CASSSGTENLYGYTF
13	.	TRBV29-1	TRBD1	TRBJ2-1	TGCAGCGTTTTTCCCACCGGGACAGGGGGCAGGTTCTTC	CSVFPTGTGGRFF
13	few	TRBV30	.	TRBJ2-1	TGTGCCTGGAGCTTAAGCTCCTACAATGAGCAGTTCTTC	CAWSLSSYNEQFF
12	.	TRBV27	.	TRBJ2-4	TGTGCCAGCAGTCGATTAGGGGGGATTCAGTACTTC	CASSRLGGIQYF
15	.	TRBV5-1	.	TRBJ2-3	TGCGCCAGCAGCTTGCAGGGAGTGGGCACAGATACGCAGTATTTT	CASSLQGVGTDTQYF
15	few	TRBV2	TRBD1	TRBJ2-1	TGTGCCAGCAGGGACAGGGGTGACTCCTACAATGAGCAGTTCTTC	CASRDRGDSYNEQFF
15	.	TRBV6-5	.	TRBJ2-5	TGTGCCAGCAGTTACTCGTACGGGGGTTGGGAGACCCAGTACTTC	CASSYSYGGWETQYF
14	few	TRBV4-1	.	TRBJ2-5	TGCGCCAGCAGCCAACGAGGCGGGGAGGAGACCCAGTACTTC	CASSQRGGEETQYF
13	once	TRBV5-1	.	TRBJ1-2	TGCGCCAGCAGCTCCGGACAGTCCTATGGCTACACCTTC	CASSSGQSYGYTF
13	.	TRBV5-6	TRBD1	TRBJ1-5	TGTGCCAGCAGCGAGGGACAGGGATCGCCCCAGCATTTT	CASSEGQGSPQHF
13	.	TRBV5-6	.	TRBJ1-1	TGTGCCAGCAGCGTAAACTTGAACACTGAAGCTTTCTTT	CASSVNLNTEAFF
15	few	TRBV4-1	.	TRBJ2-5	TGCGCCAGCAGCCAATTTGGCCAGGGCGTTGAGACCCAGTACTTC	CASSQFGQGVETQYF
15	.	TRBV15	.	TRBJ2-1	TGTGCCACCAGCAGTTCGGGACGCCGGGTCAATGAGCAGTTCTTC	CATSSSGRRVNEQFF
15	few	TRBV19	TRBD2	TRBJ2-7	TGTGCCAGTAGTCCAGGGAGGGGTCAAGGTTTCGAGCAGTACTTC	CASSPGRGQGFEQYF
17	few	TRBV9	TRBD1	TRBJ1-1	TGTGCCAGCAGCGAAAGCCGGGACAGGGGGCTGGACACTGAAGCTTTCTTT	CASSESRDRGLDTEAFF
14	few	TRBV29-1	.	TRBJ1-1	TGCAGCGTTGATCCCCAGGGGATGAACACTGAAGCTTTCTTT	CSVDPQGMNTEAFF
15	.	TRBV9	TRBD1	TRBJ2-3	TGTGCCAGCAGCGGCCGGGACAGCTTCACAGATACGCAGTATTTT	CASSGRDSFTDTQYF
17	.	TRBV4-2	.	TRBJ1-6	TGTGCCAGCAGCCAGGGGACTTTGAGGTGGTATAATTCACCCCTCCACTTT	CASSQGTLRWYNSPLHF
13	few	TRBV5-6	TRBD1	TRBJ2-7	TGTGCCAGCAGCCCGGGACAGGGGGCTGAACAGTACTTC	CASSPGQGAEQYF
15	.	TRBV2	TRBD2	TRBJ2-7	TGTGCCAGCCCCGAAAGGCGGGAGGGTAACTACGAGCAGTACTTC	CASPERREGNYEQYF
15	few	TRBV25-1	.	TRBJ2-7	TGTGCCAGCAGTGACCACCGGGACGTGAACTACGAGCAGTACTTC	CASSDHRDVNYEQYF
15	few	TRBV5-1	TRBD2	TRBJ2-7	TGCGCCAGCAGCCTCAATAGCGGGGGGGCCCACGAGCAGTACTTC	CASSLNSGGAHEQYF
10	.	TRBV29-1	.	TRBJ2-2	TGCAGCGTTCTCTCCGGGGAGCTGTTTTTT	CSVLSGELFF
12	.	TRBV5-6	.	TRBJ2-1	TGTGCCAGCAGCTTGGCCCCGGGCGAGCAGTTCTTC	CASSLAPGEQFF